The 22 T cell receptor beta chains below come from one sample, sequenced in a study of blood T cell repertoires in COVID-19. Clones were read by immunoSEQ multiplex PCR, and TCRdb kept only the in-frame ones, dropping some. The sample holds approximately 210,000 clones, under 80% seen once. The sequenced sample was PBMCs or T cells enriched from blood (not recorded which). The receptors shown here come from a woman in her fifties or sixties with acute COVID-19.

The chain has TRBV19 and TRBJ1-6, with 8 bases lining up with TRBD1. With 5 bases clipped from V and 5 bases from J, the junction kept 8 bases outside the gene matches. CDR3 length: 16 amino acids. Germline assignment: CDR1 LNHDA and CDR2 SQIVND (reference sequence). The CDR3 loop is CASSPRQGLDNSPLHF. In DNA form, the CDR3 reads TGTGCCAGTAGTCCGCGACAGGGGCTCGATAATTCACCCCTCCACTTT.

V usage is TRBV7-9 and J usage is TRBJ2-5, with D possibly TRBD1 on 6 matching bases. Trimming took off 4 bases at V and 2 bases at J, with 14 bases between the two ends. The CDR3 runs 15 residues. The germline gives CDR1 SEHNR, CDR2 FQNEAQ (reference sequence). The CDR3 protein is CASSSPGERQETQYF. The DNA for the CDR3 is TGTGCCAGCAGCTCCCCAGGGGAGCGACAAGAGACCCAGTACTTC.

This clone was recorded a few times. This chain joins TRBV3-1 (or the pseudogene TRBV3-2) and TRBJ2-4; weak D call: TRBD2 (5 bases). The V gene's germline CDR1 is LGHDT and CDR2 YNNKEL (reference sequence). With 8 bases removed from V and 7 bases from J, the gap between germline ends came to 18 bases. This CDR3 has 14 amino acids. This CDR3 is CASAEGHGRNIQYF. CDR3 coding DNA: TGTGCCAGCGCTGAGGGCCACGGTCGGAACATTCAGTACTTC.

This clone was counted a single time. The chain joins TRBV28 to TRBJ2-5; a possible D gene is TRBD2 (6 bases). Germline loops: CDR1 MDHEN, CDR2 SYDVKM. The CDR3 contains 16 residues. V was cut by 4 bases and J by 0 bases, with 15 bases left in between. The CDR3 is CASSSQTAGNQETQYF. The CDR3 DNA follows: TGTGCCAGCAGTTCACAAACTGCGGGGAACCAAGAGACCCAGTACTTC.

This chain links TRBV19 with TRBJ1-1; D not resolved. V lost 7 bases, J lost 10 bases, and 19 bases lay in between. The CDR3 is 13 residues long. Germline CDR1 and CDR2: LNHDA and SQIVND (reference sequence). CDR3 nucleotides: TGTGCCAGTACCTCCCAAGACTGGTTCGGAGCTTTCTTT. Protein sequence: CASTSQDWFGAFF.

The chain is built from TRBV4-2 and TRBJ2-5, with 9 bases identical to TRBD2. The ends lost 1 base at V and 2 bases at J; junction bases unmatched: 11. The CDR3 sequence is 18 residues long. Looked up from germline, CDR1 is LGHNA and CDR2 is YNFKEQ. CDR3 nucleotides: TGTGCCAGCAGCCAAGCGATACTGACTAGCGGAAGACAAGAGACCCAGTACTTC. Its protein is CASSQAILTSGRQETQYF.

The chain joins TRBV6-2 or TRBV6-3 to TRBJ1-5; no reliable D call. The CDR3 length is 13 residues. V was clipped by 2 bases and J by 7 bases, with 9 bases between them. Germline loops: CDR1 MNHEY, CDR2 SVGEGT. CDR3 nucleotide sequence: TGTGCCAGCAGTTACGGAGGCAGCCAGCCCCAGCATTTT. Translated, it gives CASSYGGSQPQHF.

This clone was observed a few times. The chain employs TRBV4-1 and TRBJ1-1; no clear D gene. The CDR3 is 12 amino acids. V dropped 6 bases and J dropped 7 bases, with 12 bases sitting between them. Germline V gene lookup returns CDR1 MGHRA and CDR2 YSYEKL. CDR3 nucleotide sequence: TGCGCCAGCAGAATGGGCGACGATGAAGCTTTCTTT. Amino acid sequence: CASRMGDDEAFF.

The chain recombines TRBV5-4 with TRBJ1-2; a possible D gene is TRBD1 (6 bases). The CDR3 consists of 15 residues. Trimming shortened V by 0 bases and J by 4 bases, and 13 bases separated the two germline ends. The germline CDR1 and CDR2 sequences are SGHNT and YYREEE (reference sequence). In DNA form, the CDR3 reads TGTGCCAGCAGCTTGGTCTCAGGGGCCCCCTATGGCTACACCTTC. Its translation: CASSLVSGAPYGYTF.

The chain links TRBV27 to TRBJ1-6, with 8 positions matching TRBD1. CDR3 length equals 18 residues. Germline V gives CDR1 MNHEY, CDR2 SMNVEV (reference sequence). V lost 5 bases, J lost 7 bases, and 16 bases stayed unmatched. The CDR3 nucleotides are TGTGCCAGCAGTCAACCCACACCAGGACAGGGTGAGAATTCACCCCTCCACTTT. Residues: CASSQPTPGQGENSPLHF.

The V call is TRBV18, the J call TRBJ1-1; TRBD1 aligns across 8 bases. CDR3 length equals 15 residues. V shed 4 bases, J shed 1 base, and the junction held 5 bases outside the gene matches. Germline V gene data show CDR1 as KGHSH and CDR2 as LQKENI. The CDR3 is CASSRSQGANTEAFF. The DNA of the CDR3 is TGTGCCAGCTCACGTTCGCAGGGGGCGAACACTGAAGCTTTCTTT.

This chain joins TRBV3-1 (or the pseudogene TRBV3-2) and TRBJ2-6; 7 nucleotides match TRBD1. Germline V gene data show CDR1 as LGHDT and CDR2 as YNNKEL (reference sequence). This CDR3 has 13 amino acids. V lost 5 bases to trimming and J lost 9 bases; unmatched junction nucleotides: 4. This chain's CDR3 is CASSTTGRNVLTF. DNA of the CDR3: TGTGCCAGCAGCACGACAGGGCGCAACGTCCTGACTTTC.

CDR3 sequence reads: CASSLAMGKGAYEQYV. In DNA, the CDR3 is TGTGCCAGCAGCTTGGCCATGGGAAAAGGGGCCTACGAGCAGTACGTC. The V and J genes are TRBV5-6 and TRBJ2-7, with D perhaps TRBD1 (5 bases). V shed 0 bases and J shed 2 bases, with 15 bases lying between them. Germline V CDR1 and CDR2: SGHDT, YYEEEE. The CDR3 covers 16 residues.

This chain joins TRBV28 and TRBJ1-5; D remains ambiguous. Trimming took off 5 bases at V and 0 bases at J, with 14 bases between the two ends. CDR1 and CDR2 from the germline V gene are MDHEN and SYDVKM. The CDR3 loop spans 16 amino acids. The CDR3 reads CASSPPTGGSNQPQHF. CDR3 sequence (DNA): TGTGCCAGCAGTCCCCCGACTGGAGGTAGCAATCAGCCCCAGCATTTT.

This clone appeared once. J is TRBJ2-4 and V is TRBV7-2, with 9 nucleotides matching TRBD2. Germline V lookup: CDR1 SGHTA, CDR2 FQGNSA. This CDR3 region has 17 residues. J lost 5 bases, V lost 0 bases, and 8 bases had no gene match. The CDR3 here is CASSLAATSSGENIQYF. The CDR3 bases are TGTGCCAGCAGCTTAGCCGCCACTTCTAGCGGGGAAAACATTCAGTACTTC.

This clone was recorded once. The gene calls are TRBV19 and TRBJ1-1; D is ambiguous. The germline V and J ends were trimmed by 8 bases and 9 bases, with 4 bases remaining between them. The germline V gene has CDR1 LNHDA and CDR2 SQIVND (reference sequence). CDR3 size: 8 residues. CDR3: CASGQAFF. Here the CDR3 DNA reads TGTGCCAGTGGCCAAGCTTTCTTT.

The chain uses TRBV7-9 and TRBJ2-1, with D possibly matching TRBD1 (5 bases). V gave up 2 bases and J gave up 8 bases, with 16 bases separating them. The CDR3 totals 15 residues. CDR1 is SEHNR, CDR2 FQNEAQ, per germline (reference sequence). CDR3 amino acids: CASSLLMGPRDEQFF. In DNA, the CDR3 is TGTGCCAGCAGCTTATTGATGGGGCCTCGGGATGAGCAGTTCTTC.

The V gene is TRBV29-1, the J gene TRBJ2-1; 8 bases fit TRBD2. The J segment lost 6 bases and the V segment lost 7 bases, leaving 8 bases of the junction unmatched. Germline CDR1 SQVTM, CDR2 ANQGSEA. The CDR3 covers 13 residues. The CDR3 sequence is CSAAAGATNEQFF. CDR3 in DNA: TGCAGCGCCGCAGCGGGGGCGACCAATGAGCAGTTCTTC.

The chain links TRBV5-1 to TRBJ1-1; 9 nucleotides line up with TRBD1. Germline loops: CDR1 SGHRS, CDR2 YFSETQ. With 4 bases clipped from V and 5 bases from J, the junction kept 6 bases outside the gene matches. This CDR3 has 14 residues. DNA for the CDR3: TGCGCCAGCAGCCCCGGGACAGGGATTACTGAAGCTTTCTTT. This encodes CASSPGTGITEAFF.

The rearrangement joins TRBV7-2 to TRBJ2-3; 9 bases are shared with TRBD1. Germline trimming cut 4 bases from V and 5 bases from J; bases unmatched to any gene: 13. The CDR3 is 17 amino acids. Germline-derived CDR1 and CDR2 are SGHTA and FQGNSA. Here the CDR3 reads CASSYTLGTGRRDTQYF. CDR3 DNA sequence: TGTGCCAGCAGCTATACCCTAGGGACAGGGAGGAGAGATACGCAGTATTTT. Full variable domain (rest looked up from reference TRBV7-2 and TRBJ2-3): GAGVSQSPSNKVTEKGKDVELRCDPISGHTALYWYRQSLGQGLEFLIYFQGNSAPDKSGLPSDRFSAERTGGSVSTLTIQRTQQEDSAVYLCASSYTLGTGRRDTQYFGPGTRLTVL.

This clone was observed a handful of times. The chain employs TRBV28 and TRBJ1-6, with TRBD1 matching 7 bases. With 3 bases clipped from V and 4 bases from J, the junction kept 3 bases outside the gene matches. The CDR3 runs 15 residues. The germline V gene has CDR1 MDHEN and CDR2 SYDVKM. The CDR3 nucleotides read TGTGCCAGCAGTTTGGCACAGGGGTATAATTCACCCCTCCACTTT. This gives the protein CASSLAQGYNSPLHF.

The V and J genes are TRBV18 and TRBJ2-5, with D perhaps TRBD1 (5 bases). V dropped 2 bases and J dropped 4 bases, with 5 bases sitting between them. The CDR3 runs 12 residues. Germline V CDR1 and CDR2: KGHSH, LQKENI. As DNA, the CDR3 is TGTGCCAGCTCACCAGGGGCAGAGACCCAGTACTTC. It is translated as CASSPGAETQYF.